The entry that follows covers one T cell receptor beta chain sequence. Treatment reported: 15 to 20 received Ad26.COV2.S at low or high dose, single or two shots; about 5 received placebo; per-sample allocation not given. It was on day 63 after the first vaccine or placebo injection that samples were taken. These data are taken from a study of Ad26.COV2.S vaccination and SARS-CoV-2 variants. This table comes from immunoSEQ multiplex PCR, and its TCRdb copy is limited to in-frame clones, with some not included. The sample lists about 370,000 clones; around nine tenths were seen once. In germline, CDR1 is SNHLY, CDR2 FYNNEI. V trimming: 6 bases; J trimming: 0 bases; junction bases outside the gene matches: 8. This CDR3 region has 16 residues.

The J gene is TRBJ2-1, the V gene TRBV2; the match to TRBD2 covers 7 bases. The sequenced sample was peripheral blood, obtained in a trial of Ad26.COV2.S vaccine versus placebo. The receptor comes from a person between 18 and 65 years old who received the Ad26.COV2.S COVID-19 vaccine or a placebo. The CDR3 DNA follows: TGTGCCAGCAGCCCACTAGCGCTCTACTCCTACAATGAGCAGTTCTTC. Its protein product is CASSPLALYSYNEQFF.